This T cell receptor (beta chain) was sequenced during a study of beta chain features in type 1 diabetes. Study-wide context: All samples combined gave around 100,000,000 sorted cells for examination. Study-wide findings and caveats: Whether TCRB rearrangement is influenced by HLA type was left unresolved in this analysis. For type 1 diabetes patients, VDJ junctions showed fewer insertions and more deletions. Across all four CD4+ subsets, people with type 1 diabetes showed modestly shorter TCRB CDR3s.

Only one heparinised blood draw was taken per donor, and its volume averaged roughly 0.12 L. After removal of 6 bases from V and 7 bases from J, the junction contained 6 bases not matched to a gene. The germline V gene encodes CDR1 SEHNR and CDR2 FQNEAQ (reference sequence). The CDR3 spans 14 residues. Worth noting for this clone: What it binds is unknown.

The entirety of the isolated RNA underwent reverse transcription, so expressed TCRB transcripts were sequenced. The protocol was immunoSEQ multiplex PCR, while the TCRdb copy is restricted to in-frame clones and leaves out a portion. The profile shows a few hundred thousand clones, about 15% of them singletons. The TCR sequence derives from a man between 18 and 35 years old with type 1 diabetes. Input material: naive CD4+ T cells from blood. This rearrangement joins TRBV7-9 to TRBJ1-4; TRBD1 agrees at 9 bases. Here the CDR3 DNA reads TGTGCCAGCAGTTCGGGACAGGGATTTGAAAAACTGTTTTTT. This gives the protein CASSSGQGFEKLFF.